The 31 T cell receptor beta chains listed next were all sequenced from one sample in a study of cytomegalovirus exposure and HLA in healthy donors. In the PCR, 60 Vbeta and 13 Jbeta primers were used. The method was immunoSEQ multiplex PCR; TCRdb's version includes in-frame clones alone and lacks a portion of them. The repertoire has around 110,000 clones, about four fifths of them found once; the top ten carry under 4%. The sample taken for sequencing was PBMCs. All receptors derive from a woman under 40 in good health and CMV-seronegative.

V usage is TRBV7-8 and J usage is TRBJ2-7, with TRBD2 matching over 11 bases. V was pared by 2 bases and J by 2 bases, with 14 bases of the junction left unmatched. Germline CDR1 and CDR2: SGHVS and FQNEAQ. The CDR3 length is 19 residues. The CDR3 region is CASSLQPIGSGRAPYEQYF. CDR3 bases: TGTGCCAGCAGCTTACAACCCATTGGTAGCGGGAGGGCCCCCTACGAGCAGTACTTC.

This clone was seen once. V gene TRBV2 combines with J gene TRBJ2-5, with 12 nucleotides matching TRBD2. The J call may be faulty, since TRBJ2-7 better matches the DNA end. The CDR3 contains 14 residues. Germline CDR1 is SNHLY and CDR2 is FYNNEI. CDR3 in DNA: TGTGCCAGCGACCGGACTAGCGGGGCCTACGAGCAGTACTTC. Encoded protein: CASDRTSGAYEQYF.

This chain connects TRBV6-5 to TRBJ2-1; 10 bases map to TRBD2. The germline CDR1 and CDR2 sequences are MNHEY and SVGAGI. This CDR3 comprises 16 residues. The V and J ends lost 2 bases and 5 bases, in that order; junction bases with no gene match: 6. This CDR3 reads CASSYLLAGADNEQFF. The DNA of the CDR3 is TGTGCCAGCAGTTACCTTCTAGCGGGGGCGGACAATGAGCAGTTCTTC.

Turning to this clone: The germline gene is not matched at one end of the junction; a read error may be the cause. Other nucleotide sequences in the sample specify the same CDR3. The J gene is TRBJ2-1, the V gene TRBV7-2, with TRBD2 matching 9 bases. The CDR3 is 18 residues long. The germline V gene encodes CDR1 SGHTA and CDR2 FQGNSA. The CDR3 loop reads CASSWPISSGSSYNEQFF. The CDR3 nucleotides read TGTGCTAGCAGCTGGCCAATTAGTAGCGGGAGTTCCTACAATGAGCAGTTCTTC.

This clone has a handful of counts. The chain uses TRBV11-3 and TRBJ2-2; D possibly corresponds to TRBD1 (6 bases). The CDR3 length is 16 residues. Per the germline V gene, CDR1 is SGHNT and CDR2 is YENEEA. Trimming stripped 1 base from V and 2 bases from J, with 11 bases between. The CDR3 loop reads CASSLVWGTNTGELFF. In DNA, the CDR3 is TGTGCCAGCAGCTTAGTTTGGGGGACAAACACCGGGGAGCTGTTTTTT.

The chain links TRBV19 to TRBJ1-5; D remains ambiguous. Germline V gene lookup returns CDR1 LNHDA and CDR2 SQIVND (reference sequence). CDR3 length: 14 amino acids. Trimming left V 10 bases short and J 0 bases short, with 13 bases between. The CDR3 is CATKTDNSNQPQHF. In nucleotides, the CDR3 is TGTGCCACCAAAACAGATAATAGCAATCAGCCCCAGCATTTT.

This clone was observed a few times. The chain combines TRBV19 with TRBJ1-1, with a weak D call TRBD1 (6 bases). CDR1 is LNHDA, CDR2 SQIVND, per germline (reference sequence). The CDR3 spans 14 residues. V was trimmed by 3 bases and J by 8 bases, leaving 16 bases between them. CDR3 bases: TGTGCCAGTAGTATGGATGATGGGGGCACGGAAGCTTTCTTT. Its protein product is CASSMDDGGTEAFF.

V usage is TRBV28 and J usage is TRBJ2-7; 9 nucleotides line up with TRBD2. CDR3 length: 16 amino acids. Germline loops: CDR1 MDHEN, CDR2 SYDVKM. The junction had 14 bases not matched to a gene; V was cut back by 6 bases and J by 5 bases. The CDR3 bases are TGTGCCAGCAGCCGCCTCGCGGGAGGGCCAAGGGACGAGCAGTACTTC. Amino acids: CASSRLAGGPRDEQYF.

The CDR3 DNA sequence: TGTGCCAGCAGTTTATGGTCGGGCCGGGGCGAGCAGTACTTC. Translated, it gives CASSLWSGRGEQYF. The genes are TRBV7-9 and TRBJ2-7; D might be TRBD2 (5 bases). The V gene's germline CDR1 is SEHNR and CDR2 FQNEAQ (reference sequence). The CDR3 length is 14 residues. The ends were cut back, 6 bases at V and 6 bases at J, with 18 bases in the middle.

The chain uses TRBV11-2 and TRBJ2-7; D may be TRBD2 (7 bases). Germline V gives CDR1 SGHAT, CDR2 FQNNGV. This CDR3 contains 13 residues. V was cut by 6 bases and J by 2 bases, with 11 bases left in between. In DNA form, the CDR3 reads TGTGCCAGCAGATCGGGGGGCGCCTACGAGCAGTACTTC. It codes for CASRSGGAYEQYF.

The CDR3 region has the DNA TGTGCTAGTGTCCCGAAGGCAGGGGCCATATACTCTGGGGCCAACGTCCTGACTTTC. Residues: CASVPKAGAIYSGANVLTF. This chain joins TRBV12-5 and TRBJ2-6, with D tentatively TRBD1 (6 bases). This CDR3 has 19 residues. Trimming shortened V by 7 bases and J by 0 bases, and 22 bases separated the two germline ends. Germline loops: CDR1 LGHNT, CDR2 FRNRAP.

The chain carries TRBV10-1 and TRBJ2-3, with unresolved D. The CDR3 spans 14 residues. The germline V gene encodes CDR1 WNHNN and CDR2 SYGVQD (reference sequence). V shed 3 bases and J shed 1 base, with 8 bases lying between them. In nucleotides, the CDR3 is TGCGCCAGCAGTGACGGGTCGGGCACAGATACGCAGTATTTT. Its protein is CASSDGSGTDTQYF.

The CDR3 is CASSLSGGVTDTQYF. The CDR3 DNA sequence: TGTGCCAGCAGCTTAAGCGGGGGCGTCACAGATACGCAGTATTTT. The rearrangement uses TRBV7-2 and TRBJ2-3, with 8 bases lining up with TRBD2. The length of the CDR3 is 15 residues. The V segment lost 2 bases and the J segment 2 bases; nucleotides outside the gene matches: 3. Germline assignment: CDR1 SGHTA and CDR2 FQGNSA.

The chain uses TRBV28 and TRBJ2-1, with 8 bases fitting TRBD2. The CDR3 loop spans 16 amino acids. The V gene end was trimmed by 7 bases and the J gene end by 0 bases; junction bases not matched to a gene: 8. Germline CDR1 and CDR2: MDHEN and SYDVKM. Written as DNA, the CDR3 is TGTGCCAGCATCCAGGCGGCGGGAGGCTCCTACAATGAGCAGTTCTTC. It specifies CASIQAAGGSYNEQFF.

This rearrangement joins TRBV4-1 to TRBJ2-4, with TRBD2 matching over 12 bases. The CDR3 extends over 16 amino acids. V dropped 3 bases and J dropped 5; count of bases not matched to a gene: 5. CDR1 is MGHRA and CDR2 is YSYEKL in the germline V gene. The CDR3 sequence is CASSQGGLAGENIQYF. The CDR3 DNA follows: TGCGCCAGCAGCCAGGGGGGACTAGCGGGCGAAAACATTCAGTACTTC.

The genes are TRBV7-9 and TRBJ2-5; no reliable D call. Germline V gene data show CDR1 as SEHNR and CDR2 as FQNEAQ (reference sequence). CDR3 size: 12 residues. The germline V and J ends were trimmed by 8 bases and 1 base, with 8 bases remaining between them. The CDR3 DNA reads TGTGCCAGCGAGACTGGCCAAGAGACCCAGTACTTC. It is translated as CASETGQETQYF.

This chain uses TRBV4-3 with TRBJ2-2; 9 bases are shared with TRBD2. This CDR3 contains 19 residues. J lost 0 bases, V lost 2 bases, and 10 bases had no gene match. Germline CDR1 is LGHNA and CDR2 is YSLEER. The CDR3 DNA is TGCGCCAGCAGCCAAACCCCCGGGAGCGGGAGGACGAACACCGGGGAGCTGTTTTTT. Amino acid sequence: CASSQTPGSGRTNTGELFF.

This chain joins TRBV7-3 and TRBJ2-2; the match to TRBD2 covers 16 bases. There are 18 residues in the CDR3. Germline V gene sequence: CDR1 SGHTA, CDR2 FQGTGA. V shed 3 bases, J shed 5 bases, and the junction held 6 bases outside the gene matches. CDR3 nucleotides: TGTGCCAGCAGCTTGGGACTAGCGGGAGGGCCTCGAACCGGGGAGCTGTTTTTT. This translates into CASSLGLAGGPRTGELFF.

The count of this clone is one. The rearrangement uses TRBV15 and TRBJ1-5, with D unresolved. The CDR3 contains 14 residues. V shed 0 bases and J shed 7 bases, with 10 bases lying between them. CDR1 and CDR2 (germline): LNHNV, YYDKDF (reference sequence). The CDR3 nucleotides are TGTGCCACCAGCAGAGATGGAGGGTGGCAGCCCCAGCATTTT. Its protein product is CATSRDGGWQPQHF. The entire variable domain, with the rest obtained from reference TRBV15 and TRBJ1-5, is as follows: DAMVIQNPRYQVTQFGKPVTLSCSQTLNHNVMYWYQQKSSQAPKLLFHYYDKDFNNEADTPDNFQSRRPNTSFCFLDIRSPGLGDTAMYLCATSRDGGWQPQHFGDGTRLSIL.

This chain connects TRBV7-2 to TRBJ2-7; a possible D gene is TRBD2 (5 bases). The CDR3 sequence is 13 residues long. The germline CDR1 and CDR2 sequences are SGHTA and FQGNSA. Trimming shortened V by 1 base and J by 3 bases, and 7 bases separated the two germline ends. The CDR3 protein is CASSLGSGYEQYF. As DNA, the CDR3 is TGTGCCAGCAGCTTAGGAAGCGGCTACGAGCAGTACTTC.

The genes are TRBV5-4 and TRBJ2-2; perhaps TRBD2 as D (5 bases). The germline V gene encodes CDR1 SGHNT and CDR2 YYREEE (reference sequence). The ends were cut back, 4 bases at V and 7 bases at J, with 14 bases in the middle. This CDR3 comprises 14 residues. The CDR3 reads CASSPGVAGGELFF. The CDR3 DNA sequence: TGTGCCAGCAGCCCCGGGGTAGCCGGCGGGGAGCTGTTTTTT. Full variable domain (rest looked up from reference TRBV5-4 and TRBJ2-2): ETGVTQSPTHLIKTRGQQVTLRCSSQSGHNTVSWYQQALGQGPQFIFQYYREEENGRGNFPPRFSGLQFPNYSSELNVNALELDDSALYLCASSPGVAGGELFFGEGSRLTVL.

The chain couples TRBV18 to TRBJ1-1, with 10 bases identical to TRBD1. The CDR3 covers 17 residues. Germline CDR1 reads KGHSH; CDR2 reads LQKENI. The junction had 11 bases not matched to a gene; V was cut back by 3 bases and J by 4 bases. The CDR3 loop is CASSPDGTGAKGTEAFF. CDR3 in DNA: TGTGCCAGCTCACCGGACGGGACAGGGGCGAAGGGCACTGAAGCTTTCTTT.

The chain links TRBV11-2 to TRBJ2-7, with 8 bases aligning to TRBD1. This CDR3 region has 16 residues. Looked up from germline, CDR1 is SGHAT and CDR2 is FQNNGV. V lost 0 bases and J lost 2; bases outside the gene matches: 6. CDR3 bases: TGTGCCAGCAGCTTAGATCTCGGGACAGGAACCTACGAGCAGTACTTC. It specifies CASSLDLGTGTYEQYF.

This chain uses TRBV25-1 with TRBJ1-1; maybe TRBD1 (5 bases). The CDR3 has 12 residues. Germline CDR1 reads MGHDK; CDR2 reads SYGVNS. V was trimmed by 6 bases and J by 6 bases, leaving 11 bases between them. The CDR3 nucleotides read TGTGCCAGCAGACGGGGGATCGCTGAAGCTTTCTTT. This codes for CASRRGIAEAFF.

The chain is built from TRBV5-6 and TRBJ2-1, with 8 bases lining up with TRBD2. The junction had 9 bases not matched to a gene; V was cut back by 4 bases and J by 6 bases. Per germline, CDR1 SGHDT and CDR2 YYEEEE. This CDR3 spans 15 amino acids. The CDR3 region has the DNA TGTGCCAGCAGCCAAAAGCGGGAGTGGGGCAATGAGCAGTTCTTC. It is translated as CASSQKREWGNEQFF.

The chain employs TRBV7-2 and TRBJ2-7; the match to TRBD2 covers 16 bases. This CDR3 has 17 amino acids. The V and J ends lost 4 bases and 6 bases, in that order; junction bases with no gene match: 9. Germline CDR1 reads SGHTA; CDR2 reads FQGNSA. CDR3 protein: CASSSPGLAGGPAEQYF. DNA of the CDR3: TGTGCCAGCAGCTCGCCGGGACTAGCGGGAGGGCCGGCCGAGCAGTACTTC.

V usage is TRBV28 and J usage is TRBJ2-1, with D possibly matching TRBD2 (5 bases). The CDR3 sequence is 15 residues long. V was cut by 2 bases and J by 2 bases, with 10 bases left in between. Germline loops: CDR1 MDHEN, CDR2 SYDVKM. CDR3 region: CASSLTAVTYNEQFF. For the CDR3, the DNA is TGTGCCAGCAGTTTAACAGCGGTTACCTACAATGAGCAGTTCTTC.

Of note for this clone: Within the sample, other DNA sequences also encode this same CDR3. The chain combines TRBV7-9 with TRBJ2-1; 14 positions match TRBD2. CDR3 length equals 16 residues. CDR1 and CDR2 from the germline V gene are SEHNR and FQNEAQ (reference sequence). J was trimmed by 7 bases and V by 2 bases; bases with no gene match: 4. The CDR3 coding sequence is TGTGCCAGCAGCTTAATGGGACTAGCGGGAGTTAATGAGCAGTTCTTC. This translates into CASSLMGLAGVNEQFF.

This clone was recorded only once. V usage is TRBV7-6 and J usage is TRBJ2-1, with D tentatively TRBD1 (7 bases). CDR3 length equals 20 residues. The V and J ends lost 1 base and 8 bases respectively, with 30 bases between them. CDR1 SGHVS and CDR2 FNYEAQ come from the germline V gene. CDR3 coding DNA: TGTGCCAGCAGCTTAGATTTGCGGGGACAGAGATCCATTCAGTGGGATGAGCAGTTCTTC. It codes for CASSLDLRGQRSIQWDEQFF.

CDR3 nucleotide sequence: TGTGCCAGCAGCTCGGGACTAGCGGGAGTGCACGAGCAGTACTTC. Protein product: CASSSGLAGVHEQYF. This rearrangement joins TRBV6-1 to TRBJ2-7; 14 bases match TRBD2. CDR1 is MNHNS, CDR2 SASEGT, per germline. The CDR3 totals 15 residues. V was clipped by 6 bases and J by 5 bases; unmatched bases: 6.

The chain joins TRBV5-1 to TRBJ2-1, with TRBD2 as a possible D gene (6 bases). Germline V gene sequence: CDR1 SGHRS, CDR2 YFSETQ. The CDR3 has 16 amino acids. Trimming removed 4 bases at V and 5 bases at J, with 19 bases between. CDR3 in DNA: TGCGCCAGCAGCCCCGGGGACTTACCGTATCACAATGAGCAGTTCTTC. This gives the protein CASSPGDLPYHNEQFF.